The present T cell receptor beta chain was sequenced within a study of cytomegalovirus exposure and HLA in healthy donors. About the research overall: The approximately 120 validation repertoires, a later analysis reported, used the same platform as the approximately 670 first-cohort repertoires.

The study, taken as a whole, reports: TCR beta chains numbering roughly 150 were designated cytomegalovirus-associated.

Repertoires were generated with immunoSEQ multiplex PCR, while TCRdb's copy carries only in-frame clones and drops some. In the table there are roughly 300,000 clones, about nine tenths of which are singletons. The CDR3 contains 14 residues. The V segment lost 6 bases and the J segment 5 bases; nucleotides outside the gene matches: 7. Looked up from germline, CDR1 is MNHEY and CDR2 is SVGAGI. Comment on this clone: Its matching antigen is unknown.

Sequencing was performed on PBMCs. This TCR derives from a woman aged 25 to 39 in good health and CMV-seropositive. The J gene is TRBJ2-1, the V gene TRBV6-5, with TRBD2 matching over 7 bases. The CDR3 nucleotides read TGTGCCAGCAGGCTGACTGGGGGGGACAATGAGCAGTTCTTC. Translating it yields CASRLTGGDNEQFF.